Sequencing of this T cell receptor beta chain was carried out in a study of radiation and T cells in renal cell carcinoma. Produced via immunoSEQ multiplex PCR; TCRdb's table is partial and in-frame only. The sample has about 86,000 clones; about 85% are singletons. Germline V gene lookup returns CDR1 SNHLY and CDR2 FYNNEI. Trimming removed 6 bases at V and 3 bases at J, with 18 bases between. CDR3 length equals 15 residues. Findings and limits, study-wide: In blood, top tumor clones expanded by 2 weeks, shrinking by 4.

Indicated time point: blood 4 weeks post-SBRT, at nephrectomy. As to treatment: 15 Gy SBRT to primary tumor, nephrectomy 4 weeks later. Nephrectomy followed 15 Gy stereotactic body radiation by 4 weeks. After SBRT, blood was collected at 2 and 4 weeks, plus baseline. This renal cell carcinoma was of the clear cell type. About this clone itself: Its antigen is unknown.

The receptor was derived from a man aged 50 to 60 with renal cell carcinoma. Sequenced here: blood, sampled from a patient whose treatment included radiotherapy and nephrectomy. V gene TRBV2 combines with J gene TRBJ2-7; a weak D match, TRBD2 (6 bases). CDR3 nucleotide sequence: TGTGCCAGCAGCGGAGGGCTAGTATGGGACTACGAGCAGTACTTC. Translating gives CASSGGLVWDYEQYF.